These 25 T cell receptor beta chains were sequenced from one sample in a study of T-cell memory formation after mild COVID-19. Each CDR3 protein gets one entry after TCRdb re-called the 5' RACE reads with MiXCR. In the table there are 65,000 to 90,000 distinct CDR3 sequences, roughly 13% of which are singletons. The sequenced sample consisted of PBMCs or a T cell subset sorted from them (not recorded which). These receptors all stem from a man aged 18-30 years who had mild COVID-19 (a few samples of this study predate the infection). Cell type and time point are not known.

There are a few counts of this clonotype. The gene calls are TRBV9 and TRBJ2-1; D gene uncertain. V was cut by 0 bases and J by 9 bases, with 10 bases left in between. Looked up from germline, CDR1 is SGDLS and CDR2 is YYNGEE. This CDR3 is built from 13 residues. In nucleotides, the CDR3 is TGTGCCAGCAGCGTAGGAGAAGGTGCTGAGCAGTTCTTC. Amino acids: CASSVGEGAEQFF. The full variable domain, its missing parts supplied by reference TRBV9 and TRBJ2-1, is DSGVTQTPKHLITATGQRVTLRCSPRSGDLSVYWYQQSLDQGLQFLIQYYNGEERAKGNILERFSAQQFPDLHSELNLSSLELGDSALYFCASSVGEGAEQFFGPGTRLTVL.

This clonotype has only a few counts. The rearrangement uses TRBV27 and TRBJ1-6, with D hard to call. With 5 bases removed from V and 5 bases from J, the gap between germline ends came to 19 bases. The CDR3 is made up of 17 amino acids. CDR1 is MNHEY and CDR2 is SMNVEV in the germline V gene (reference sequence). The CDR3: CASSPTGPWFHNSPLHF. The CDR3 coding sequence is TGTGCCAGCAGTCCTACCGGGCCCTGGTTCCATAATTCACCCCTCCACTTT.

In this sample, this clonotype turned up once. This chain links TRBV29-1 with TRBJ1-2; no reliable D call. The germline V gene has CDR1 SQVTM and CDR2 ANQGSEA. Trimming removed 5 bases from V and 5 bases from J, with 18 bases in between. CDR3 size: 14 residues. The CDR3 DNA sequence: TGCAGCGTTTTTGGGTCAGTGCTGTCTTATGGCTACACCTTC. This translates into CSVFGSVLSYGYTF. The full variable domain, completed using reference TRBV29-1 and TRBJ1-2, is SAVISQKPSRDICQRGTSLTIQCQVDSQVTMMFWYRQQPGQSLTLIATANQGSEATYESGFVIDKFPISRPNLTFSTLTVSNMSPEDSSIYLCSVFGSVLSYGYTFGSGTRLTVV.

The DNA of the CDR3 is TGCGGTAGCAGACAGGGGAACACTGAAGCTTTCTTT. Amino acid sequence: CGSRQGNTEAFF. The chain combines TRBV4-3 with TRBJ1-1, with 7 bases fitting TRBD1. The CDR3 contains 12 residues. In germline, CDR1 is LGHNA, CDR2 YSLEER.

This clonotype was seen more than once but under ten times. V is TRBV30 and J is TRBJ1-1; D is perhaps TRBD1 (5 bases). V was cut by 1 base and J by 3 bases, with 15 bases left in between. CDR1 is GTSNPN and CDR2 is SVGIG in the germline V gene (reference sequence). The CDR3 has 15 residues. The CDR3 nucleotides read TGTGCCTGGAGTGCCCCGGGACCAGGCCACACTGAAGCTTTCTTT. Residues: CAWSAPGPGHTEAFF.

V is TRBV7-3 and J is TRBJ2-1, with D tentatively TRBD2 (6 bases). The CDR3 totals 16 residues. Germline-derived CDR1 and CDR2 are SGHTA and FQGTGA. V was trimmed by 0 bases and J by 2 bases, leaving 11 bases between them. The CDR3: CASSLTPTSPYNEQFF. The CDR3 DNA reads as TGTGCCAGCAGCTTAACGCCGACTAGTCCCTACAATGAGCAGTTCTTC.

The chain carries TRBV28 and TRBJ2-5; TRBD2 matches 7 bases. The ends lost 5 bases at V and 4 bases at J; junction bases unmatched: 10. The CDR3 has 15 amino acids. From germline, CDR1 is MDHEN and CDR2 SYDVKM. CDR3 region: CASSPSISGLETQYF. Written as DNA, the CDR3 is TGTGCCAGCAGTCCCTCAATTAGCGGGTTAGAGACCCAGTACTTC.

This clonotype was found a few times. V usage is TRBV29-1 and J usage is TRBJ1-1; 7 bases are shared with TRBD1. Per germline, CDR1 SQVTM and CDR2 ANQGSEA. The CDR3 extends over 14 amino acids. The trim removed 2 bases at V and 4 bases at J, leaving 7 bases unmatched. CDR3 region: CSVEREEGATEAFF. As DNA, the CDR3 is TGCAGCGTTGAAAGGGAGGAGGGGGCCACTGAAGCTTTCTTT. Using reference TRBV29-1 and TRBJ1-1 for the parts outside the CDR3, the full variable domain is SAVISQKPSRDICQRGTSLTIQCQVDSQVTMMFWYRQQPGQSLTLIATANQGSEATYESGFVIDKFPISRPNLTFSTLTVSNMSPEDSSIYLCSVEREEGATEAFFGQGTRLTVV.

The chain recombines TRBV19 with TRBJ2-6; D ambiguous. The CDR3 loop spans 17 amino acids. The V and J ends lost 7 bases and 0 bases respectively, with 16 bases between them. Per the germline V gene, CDR1 is LNHDA and CDR2 is SQIVND (reference sequence). Here the CDR3 reads CASTTFQWSSGANVLTF. For the CDR3, the DNA is TGTGCCAGTACGACCTTTCAGTGGAGCTCTGGGGCCAACGTCCTGACTTTC.

The chain has TRBV18 and TRBJ2-3, with unresolved D. The CDR3 runs to 14 residues. With 3 bases removed from V and 1 base from J, the gap between germline ends came to 8 bases. CDR1 KGHSH and CDR2 LQKENI come from the germline V gene. The CDR3 is CASSPTPGTDTQYF. In DNA, the CDR3 is TGTGCCAGCTCACCGACCCCGGGCACAGATACGCAGTATTTT.

This clonotype was found a few times. The CDR3 sequence: CASSFSGFEAFF. The CDR3 coding sequence is TGTGCCAGCAGTTTCTCAGGGTTTGAAGCTTTCTTT. This chain joins TRBV12-3 or TRBV12-4 and TRBJ1-1; D possibly corresponds to TRBD1 (5 bases). Between the trimmed V and J ends, which lost 3 bases and 7 bases, there was a span of 9 bases. The CDR3 consists of 12 residues.

The rearrangement links TRBV9 to TRBJ2-3, with D possibly called TRBD1 or TRBD2 (5 bases each). Trimming took off 0 bases at V and 2 bases at J, with 10 bases between the two ends. This CDR3 has 15 amino acids. Germline V lookup: CDR1 SGDLS, CDR2 YYNGEE. CDR3 loop: CASSVGGSPTDTQYF. CDR3 bases: TGTGCCAGCAGCGTAGGGGGGTCCCCCACAGATACGCAGTATTTT.

The chain uses TRBV20-1 and TRBJ2-1; 8 nucleotides agree with TRBD2. V trimming: 5 bases; J trimming: 1 base; junction bases outside the gene matches: 4. This CDR3 has 14 residues. In germline, CDR1 is DFQATT, CDR2 SNEGSKA (reference sequence). The CDR3 coding sequence is TGCAGTGCTCCCGGGACTAGTTCCTACAATGAGCAGTTCTTC. Translated, it gives CSAPGTSSYNEQFF.

The gene calls are TRBV7-9 and TRBJ2-7; 8 nucleotides agree with TRBD1. With V trimmed by 5 bases and J by 4 bases, 10 bases remained unmatched. Germline lookup yields CDR1 SEHNR and CDR2 FQNEAQ (reference sequence). The CDR3 is 15 amino acids. The CDR3 sequence: CASSPKTGELYEQYV. The CDR3, as DNA: TGTGCCAGCAGCCCCAAGACAGGGGAACTTTACGAGCAGTACGTC.

This clonotype showed up just a few times. The chain links TRBV5-1 to TRBJ2-7; D might be TRBD1 (5 bases). Trimming left V 0 bases short and J 7 bases short, with 14 bases between. Germline V gives CDR1 SGHRS, CDR2 YFSETQ. The CDR3 is 14 amino acids. In nucleotides, the CDR3 is TGCGCCAGCAGCTTGGTCTTAGGGGAAAGGGAGCAGTACTTC. Amino acids: CASSLVLGEREQYF.

This clonotype was seen just once. The chain has TRBV4-2 and TRBJ2-3, with D perhaps TRBD2 (6 bases). Germline assignment: CDR1 LGHNA and CDR2 YNFKEQ. The CDR3 is 15 residues long. V dropped 5 bases and J dropped 4 bases, with 16 bases sitting between them. CDR3 region: CASSTKTGEADTQYF. The CDR3 DNA sequence: TGTGCCAGCAGCACGAAGACGGGGGAGGCAGATACGCAGTATTTT.

The sample holds a few counts of this clonotype. This chain uses TRBV4-1 with TRBJ2-5; D is uncertain. The germline V gene encodes CDR1 MGHRA and CDR2 YSYEKL. The ends were cut back, 4 bases at V and 7 bases at J, with 16 bases in the middle. This CDR3 region has 14 residues. In nucleotides, the CDR3 is TGCGCCAGCAGCCCAGGACCCGGACCAGGGACCCAGTACTTC. Residues: CASSPGPGPGTQYF.

This clonotype was seen ten or more times. The chain joins TRBV7-6 to TRBJ2-3; D gene unclear. CDR1 SGHVS and CDR2 FNYEAQ come from the germline V gene. The CDR3 has 13 amino acids. Trimming took off 5 bases at V and 7 bases at J, with 13 bases between the two ends. CDR3 sequence: CASSTPPSYTQYF. The CDR3 DNA is TGTGCCAGCAGCACCCCGCCGAGTTATACGCAGTATTTT.

Concerning this clonotype: One end of the junction varies from germline; a read error may be responsible. The chain carries TRBV7-7 and TRBJ1-4; D is possibly TRBD1 (6 bases). Germline V gene data show CDR1 as SSHAT and CDR2 as FNYEAQ (reference sequence). This CDR3 has 10 residues. As DNA, the CDR3 is TGTGCTAGCAGCCGACAGGTTCTGTTTTTT. Protein sequence: CASSRQVLFF.

This clonotype was observed a few times. V usage is TRBV11-2 and J usage is TRBJ1-1; 7 bases fit TRBD1. Germline V gene data show CDR1 as SGHAT and CDR2 as FQNNGV. The CDR3 spans 16 residues. V lost 3 bases and J lost 0; bases outside the gene matches: 7. The chain's CDR3 is CASSFRTGELNTEAFF. CDR3 DNA sequence: TGTGCCAGCAGCTTTCGGACAGGCGAATTGAACACTGAAGCTTTCTTT.

The chain joins TRBV6-2 or TRBV6-3 to TRBJ2-7; D might be TRBD2 (5 bases). This CDR3 is 13 amino acids long. Trimming took off 6 bases at V and 5 bases at J, with 14 bases between the two ends. CDR1 MNHEY and CDR2 SVGEGT come from the germline V gene. The DNA for the CDR3 is TGTGCCAGCAGCTCGGGAACACGCAACGAGCAGTACGTC. Translating gives CASSSGTRNEQYV.

The sample holds a few counts of this clonotype. J is TRBJ2-2 and V is TRBV27; tentatively, D is TRBD1 or TRBD2 (5 bases each). Germline V gene sequence: CDR1 MNHEY, CDR2 SMNVEV (reference sequence). V was clipped by 3 bases and J by 9 bases, with 11 bases between them. This CDR3 has 13 residues. The CDR3 nucleotides read TGTGCCAGCAGTTTGAGGGGTAGCTGGGAGCTGTTTTTT. This sequence encodes CASSLRGSWELFF.

This clonotype was observed at least ten times. The V call is TRBV24-1, the J call TRBJ2-3, with TRBD1 matching 7 bases. Unmatched junction bases numbered 10, after V lost 4 bases and J lost 7 bases. Germline V gene lookup returns CDR1 KGHDR and CDR2 SFDVKD. The CDR3 sequence is 15 residues long. CDR3 sequence reads: CATSDLRDRGNTQYF. The CDR3 DNA reads as TGTGCCACCAGTGACCTCCGGGACAGAGGAAATACGCAGTATTTT.

The V call is TRBV6-5, the J call TRBJ2-1; 8 nucleotides line up with TRBD2. The CDR3 contains 14 residues. The V gene's germline CDR1 is MNHEY and CDR2 SVGAGI. The trim removed 7 bases at V and 1 base at J, leaving 3 bases unmatched. The CDR3 nucleotides are TGTGCCAGCAATACGGGGGGGTCCTACAATGAGCAGTTCTTC. Translation gives CASNTGGSYNEQFF.

This clonotype was detected a few times. The CDR3 spells CASSFSGTEGYTF. The CDR3 DNA reads as TGTGCCAGCAGCTTCTCCGGGACGGAAGGCTACACCTTC. The gene calls are TRBV7-9 and TRBJ1-2; weak D call: TRBD1 (5 bases). Germline V gene sequence: CDR1 SEHNR, CDR2 FQNEAQ (reference sequence). V gave up 3 bases and J gave up 8 bases, with 13 bases separating them. The CDR3 runs 13 residues.